These 14 T cell receptor beta chains were sequenced from one sample in a study of blood T cell repertoires in COVID-19. Clones were sequenced by immunoSEQ multiplex PCR, and TCRdb holds only the in-frame ones, with some missing. The sample holds approximately 160,000 clones, about four fifths seen once. The specimen was peripheral blood. Source of these receptors: a man aged 18 to 35 with active or convalescent COVID-19.

The chain joins TRBV28 to TRBJ1-5; tentative D call: TRBD1 (5 bases). Germline CDR1 MDHEN, CDR2 SYDVKM. Trimming stripped 7 bases from V and 4 bases from J, with 8 bases between. The CDR3 covers 12 residues. In DNA, the CDR3 is TGTGCCAGCAATTCAGGGAATCAGCCCCAGCATTTT. It codes for CASNSGNQPQHF.

The chain is built from TRBV20-1 and TRBJ2-1; 10 bases line up with TRBD2. V gave up 3 bases and J gave up 8 bases; unmatched junction bases: 10. The CDR3 runs 15 residues. Germline V gives CDR1 DFQATT, CDR2 SNEGSKA (reference sequence). The chain's CDR3 is CSASGSGRPYDEQFF. The CDR3 DNA reads TGCAGTGCTAGTGGTAGCGGGAGGCCGTACGATGAGCAGTTCTTC.

The chain joins TRBV2 to TRBJ1-5; D unclear. V lost 6 bases and J lost 4, with 19 bases in between. The CDR3 spans 16 residues. Germline V gene sequence: CDR1 SNHLY, CDR2 FYNNEI. The CDR3 nucleotides read TGTGCCAGCAGGCCTAGAACCCTCGGGGTTAATCAGCCCCAGCATTTT. This translates into CASRPRTLGVNQPQHF.

This sequence joins TRBV27 and TRBJ1-1, with D possibly TRBD1 on 6 matching bases. The germline gives CDR1 MNHEY, CDR2 SMNVEV (reference sequence). The CDR3 is made up of 14 amino acids. The V gene lost 4 bases and the J gene lost 0 bases, with 9 bases spanning the gap. This CDR3 reads CASSSRTVNTEAFF. For the CDR3, the DNA is TGTGCCAGCAGTTCCCGGACAGTGAACACTGAAGCTTTCTTT.

The V call is TRBV7-8, the J call TRBJ2-5; D unresolved. Germline V gene sequence: CDR1 SGHVS, CDR2 FQNEAQ. V lost 5 bases to trimming and J lost 4 bases, with 8 bases between them. The length of the CDR3 is 12 residues. The CDR3 protein is CASSPTGETQYF. CDR3 coding DNA: TGTGCCAGCAGCCCAACCGGAGAGACCCAGTACTTC.

V usage is TRBV3-1 (or the pseudogene TRBV3-2) and J usage is TRBJ1-1; D is ambiguous. Trimming removed 3 bases from V and 1 base from J, with 9 bases in between. Germline CDR1 reads LGHDT; CDR2 reads YNNKEL (reference sequence). The CDR3 covers 14 residues. This CDR3 is CASSHARGNTEAFF. CDR3 coding DNA: TGTGCCAGCAGCCATGCACGAGGGAACACTGAAGCTTTCTTT.

This chain links TRBV7-8 with TRBJ1-5; tentatively, D is TRBD1 (6 bases). CDR3 length equals 15 residues. Germline V gene lookup returns CDR1 SGHVS and CDR2 FQNEAQ. V was pared by 5 bases and J by 8 bases, with 19 bases between. CDR3 sequence reads: CASSQDRLGYKPQHF. The DNA for the CDR3 is TGTGCCAGCAGCCAGGACAGACTTGGGTATAAGCCCCAGCATTTT.

This chain uses TRBV6-5 with TRBJ1-3; D might be TRBD1 (5 bases). The germline V and J ends were trimmed by 7 bases and 8 bases, with 21 bases remaining between them. The germline CDR1 and CDR2 sequences are MNHEY and SVGAGI. The CDR3 is 15 residues long. CDR3 sequence (DNA): TGTGCCAGCACCTCCACGGGGGGAAGCGCTGACACCATATATTTT. Amino acids: CASTSTGGSADTIYF.

This clone appeared a few times. The V call is TRBV19, the J call TRBJ1-4; D unresolved. Germline V gene lookup returns CDR1 LNHDA and CDR2 SQIVND (reference sequence). The CDR3 covers 13 residues. Trimming pared 5 bases from V and 6 bases from J, leaving 10 bases between. DNA for the CDR3: TGTGCCAGTAGTGCGGGGTTGCATGAAAAACTGTTTTTT. Its translation: CASSAGLHEKLFF.

J is TRBJ2-3 and V is TRBV25-1; TRBD2 aligns across 8 bases. The CDR3 length is 13 residues. The V gene's germline CDR1 is MGHDK and CDR2 SYGVNS. The trim removed 5 bases at V and 6 bases at J, leaving 4 bases unmatched. The CDR3 nucleotides read TGTGCCAGCAGTCCGGGAGGGCTGGATACGCAGTATTTT. Encoded protein: CASSPGGLDTQYF.

The V call is TRBV19, the J call TRBJ2-3; 7 bases are shared with TRBD2. Losses at the gene ends were 4 bases for V and 3 bases for J; bases not matched to a gene: 4. This CDR3 has 14 residues. Per germline, CDR1 LNHDA and CDR2 SQIVND (reference sequence). CDR3 nucleotide sequence: TGTGCCAGTAGTAGGGGTAGCGGGACAGATACGCAGTATTTT. Its translation is CASSRGSGTDTQYF.

The rearrangement links TRBV28 to TRBJ2-1; tentatively, D is TRBD1 (6 bases). The V end lost 6 bases, the J end lost 4 bases, and 13 bases lay between the germline ends. This CDR3 has 14 amino acids. CDR1 is MDHEN and CDR2 is SYDVKM in the germline V gene. The CDR3: CASRTGNWYNEQFF. Written as DNA, the CDR3 is TGTGCCAGCAGAACAGGGAATTGGTACAATGAGCAGTTCTTC.

The chain links TRBV18 to TRBJ1-5; 7 bases match TRBD1. The CDR3 loop spans 15 amino acids. Germline V lookup: CDR1 KGHSH, CDR2 LQKENI. V gave up 1 base and J gave up 2 bases; unmatched junction bases: 2. The CDR3, as DNA: TGTGCCAGCTCACCACGACAGGGAGGCAATCAGCCCCAGCATTTT. This encodes CASSPRQGGNQPQHF.

This clone has a handful of counts. Other DNA sequences of this sample code for an identical CDR3. V and J are TRBV4-2 and TRBJ1-5, with 10 positions matching TRBD1. With V trimmed by 0 bases and J by 2 bases, 1 base remained unmatched. Germline values: CDR1 LGHNA, CDR2 YNFKEQ. The CDR3 loop spans 16 amino acids. The CDR3 DNA reads TGTGCCAGCAGCCAAGAAGGGACAGGGGGCAATCAGCCCCAGCATTTT. Amino acid sequence: CASSQEGTGGNQPQHF.